This T cell receptor beta chain was captured by sequencing in a study of cytomegalovirus exposure and HLA in healthy donors. This clone was seen more than once but under ten times. Its antigen is not known. The CDR3 is made up of 19 amino acids. Trimming removed 7 bases at V and 4 bases at J, with 29 bases between. CDR1 is LNHDA, CDR2 SQIVND, per germline (reference sequence). The study, taken as a whole, reports: What a later analysis reportedly showed was that an Asian-associated ancestry cluster had fewer N-insertions than the approximately 700-donor mean.

Amplification used 60 Vbeta primers and 13 Jbeta primers. TCRdb's table, derived via immunoSEQ multiplex PCR, lists solely in-frame clones and lacks some. The table shows 200,000 to 250,000 clones, with 70% to 80% occurring only once. These donors counted as nominally healthy when sampled, but unrecorded immune exposures were likely. This TCR was recovered from a man aged 35 to 55 in good health and CMV-seronegative. The chain joins TRBV19 to TRBJ1-3; TRBD1 is a possible D gene (6 bases). Sequencing input: PBMCs. The CDR3, as DNA: TGTGCCAGTAACCCAACAGGGACCTCGGAACCTTTCAAGGGAAACACCATATATTTT. Translating gives CASNPTGTSEPFKGNTIYF.